This record covers a single T cell receptor (beta chain). Sequencing used immunoSEQ multiplex PCR; TCRdb keeps in-frame clones, though not all of them. The table includes 310,000 or so clones, approximately 90% detected once. The data are from a study of blood T cell repertoires in COVID-19. V was pared by 1 base and J by 4 bases, with 7 bases between. The CDR3 sequence is 13 residues long. Germline V gene data show CDR1 as LGHDT and CDR2 as YNNKEL (reference sequence). The study recruited people aged roughly 18 to 100 years across around 23 US areas. Cohort 3 donors were reported recovered after two negative PCRs, clearance, or symptom resolution.

The rearrangement links TRBV3-1 (or the pseudogene TRBV3-2) to TRBJ2-5; no reliable D call. The receptor was isolated from a woman aged 18-29 years who had recovered from COVID-19. What was sequenced was PBMCs or T cells enriched from blood (not recorded which). CDR3 sequence reads: CASSQVLVETQYF. The CDR3, as DNA: TGTGCCAGCAGCCAAGTTCTTGTAGAGACCCAGTACTTC.